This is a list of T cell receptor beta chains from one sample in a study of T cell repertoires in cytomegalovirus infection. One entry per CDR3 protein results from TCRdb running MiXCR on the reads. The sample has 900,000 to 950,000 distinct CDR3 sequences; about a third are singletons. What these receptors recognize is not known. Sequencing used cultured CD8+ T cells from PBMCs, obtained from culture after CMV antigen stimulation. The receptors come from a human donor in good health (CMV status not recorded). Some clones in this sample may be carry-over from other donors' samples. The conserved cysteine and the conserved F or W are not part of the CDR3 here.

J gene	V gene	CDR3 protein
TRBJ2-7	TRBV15	ATSHSSSGTLLEQY
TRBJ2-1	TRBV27	ASSLRGGASSYNEQF
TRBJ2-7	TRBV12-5	ASGLVAYEQY
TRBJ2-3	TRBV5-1	ASSLQPDTGDTQY
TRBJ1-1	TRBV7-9	ASSFNSPAEAF
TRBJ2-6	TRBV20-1	SARATGGSGANVLT
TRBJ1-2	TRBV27	ASSPIGGTGSGGYT
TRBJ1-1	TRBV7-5	ISVLSPARGRKRGTEAF
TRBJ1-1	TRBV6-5	ASSYSRLNTEAF
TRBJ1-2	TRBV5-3	ASSSQAYGYT
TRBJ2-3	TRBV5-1	ASSLARDRTTDTQY
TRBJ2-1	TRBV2	VSDRKDEQF
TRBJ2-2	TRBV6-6	ASSYSTGLLNTGELF
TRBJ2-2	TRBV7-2	ASSFGPTGELF
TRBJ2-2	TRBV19	ASRGGAGNTGELF
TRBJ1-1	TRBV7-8	ASSSIIMNTEAF
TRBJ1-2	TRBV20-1	SARGGRTYGYT
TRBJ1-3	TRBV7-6	ASSLGGLGNTIY
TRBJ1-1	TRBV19	ASSTLVRDLTNTEAF
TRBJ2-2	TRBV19	ASLQGDYTGELF
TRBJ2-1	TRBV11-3	ASSSRPSTGLDEQF
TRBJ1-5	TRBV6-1	ASSAYGTGRDQPQH
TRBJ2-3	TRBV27	ASRSGLDTQY
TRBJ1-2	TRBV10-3	AISETGRGANYGYT
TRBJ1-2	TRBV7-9	ASSLGGGRNYGYT
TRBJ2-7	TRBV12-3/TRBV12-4	ASSFSGGGRYEQY
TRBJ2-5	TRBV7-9	ASTDRDQETQY
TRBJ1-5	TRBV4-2	ASSQDGTGQDQPQH